Shown below are 27 T cell receptor beta chains from a single sample sequenced in a study of memory B cells and T cells in multiple sclerosis. Profiled with immunoSEQ multiplex PCR; TCRdb holds only in-frame clones, not every one. This sample carries approximately 32,000 clones, about 84% of them seen once, and the ten largest clones take less than 3.5%. No antigen is known for these receptors. Stimulus-free culture yielded autoproliferating CFSE-dim and non-proliferating CFSE-high T cells, each sequenced separately. Cultures began with 45 million to 60 million CFSE-labeled PBMCs, unstimulated for roughly seven days, with replicate wells pooled. The specimen was PBMCs from blood kept in culture. These receptors all stem from a human donor with multiple sclerosis.

This clone is a singleton in its sample. The chain couples TRBV4-2 to TRBJ2-2; the match to TRBD2 covers 10 bases. The V gene end was trimmed by 0 bases and the J gene end by 6 bases; junction bases not matched to a gene: 4. From germline, CDR1 is LGHNA and CDR2 YNFKEQ. The CDR3 is 16 amino acids. DNA for the CDR3: TGTGCCAGCAGCCAAGAGGGAGCGGGAGGGGCCGGGGAGCTGTTTTTT. Protein product: CASSQEGAGGAGELFF.

V gene TRBV11-2 combines with J gene TRBJ2-1; D gene ambiguous. Trimming stripped 3 bases from V and 0 bases from J, with 9 bases between. Looked up from germline, CDR1 is SGHAT and CDR2 is FQNNGV. The CDR3 has 15 residues. CDR3 sequence: CASSLIGSSYNEQFF. The CDR3 DNA reads TGTGCCAGCAGCTTGATAGGAAGCTCCTACAATGAGCAGTTCTTC.

The CDR3 nucleotides are TGCGCCAGCAGCTTGGTGGGGGAGGAGCCCTCTGGAAACACCATATATTTT. It yields the protein CASSLVGEEPSGNTIYF. This chain joins TRBV5-1 and TRBJ1-3; possible D gene TRBD1, 5 bases. This CDR3 spans 17 amino acids. CDR1 is SGHRS, CDR2 YFSETQ, per germline. Trimming took 0 bases from V and 0 from J, leaving 13 bases between them.

This clone appeared once. Distinct nucleotide sequences in the sample also encode this CDR3. The gene calls are TRBV18 and TRBJ2-7; D might be TRBD1 or TRBD2, each matching 6 bases. Germline V gene lookup returns CDR1 KGHSH and CDR2 LQKENI. This CDR3 contains 16 residues. The V end was cut by 0 bases, the J end by 1 base, with 13 bases between. The CDR3 sequence: CASSPPGGAYSYEQYF. In DNA, the CDR3 is TGTGCCAGCTCACCACCGGGGGGCGCCTATTCCTACGAGCAGTACTTC.

This clone came up once. This chain links TRBV10-3 with TRBJ1-1; D remains unclear. The CDR3 extends over 13 amino acids. V was shortened by 3 bases and J by 1 base, with 6 bases between the two germline ends. CDR1 ENHRY and CDR2 SYGVKD come from the germline V gene. CDR3 in DNA: TGTGCCATCAGTGAATTCGGGAACACTGAAGCTTTCTTT. The encoded protein is CAISEFGNTEAFF.

V gene TRBV6-5 combines with J gene TRBJ1-4; D not certain. The germline gives CDR1 MNHEY, CDR2 SVGAGI. CDR3 length equals 13 residues. Trimming took off 4 bases at V and 5 bases at J, with 8 bases between the two ends. The CDR3 sequence is CASSFEVNEKLFF. The CDR3 DNA reads TGTGCCAGCAGTTTCGAGGTCAATGAAAAACTGTTTTTT.

The chain uses TRBV11-3 and TRBJ2-2; D assignment may be TRBD1 or TRBD2 (6 bases each). The V end was cut by 5 bases, the J end by 3 bases, with 16 bases between. CDR3 length: 16 amino acids. Germline-derived CDR1 and CDR2 are SGHNT and YENEEA. CDR3 nucleotides: TGTGCCAGCAGCCACGGAGGGGGGCGGGACACCGGGGAGCTGTTTTTT. Protein product: CASSHGGGRDTGELFF.

The chain joins TRBV6-5 to TRBJ2-5; 9 positions agree with TRBD1. The J call may not be correct, given that the DNA end is closer to TRBJ2-7. This CDR3 is built from 13 residues. Germline CDR1 is MNHEY and CDR2 is SVGAGI. CDR3 coding DNA: TGTGCCAGCAGAAGGACAGGGGTACACGAGCAGTACTTC. It codes for CASRRTGVHEQYF.

The rearrangement joins TRBV4-2 to TRBJ2-3; 12 positions match TRBD2. Germline CDR1 reads LGHNA; CDR2 reads YNFKEQ. The CDR3 has 17 amino acids. J gave up 0 bases and V 4 bases, and 5 bases lay outside the gene matches. The CDR3, as DNA: TGTGCCAGCAGCCCTAGCGGGGGGGCCAGTAGCACAGATACGCAGTATTTT. This gives the protein CASSPSGGASSTDTQYF.

The rearrangement links TRBV28 to TRBJ1-5; the match to TRBD1 covers 7 bases. The CDR3 sequence is 14 residues long. Germline values: CDR1 MDHEN, CDR2 SYDVKM. The ends lost 5 bases at V and 2 bases at J; junction bases unmatched: 3. The CDR3 here is CASSAGTGNQPQHF. The CDR3 coding sequence is TGTGCCAGCAGTGCCGGGACAGGCAATCAGCCCCAGCATTTT.

The chain combines TRBV5-4 with TRBJ1-1; weak D call: TRBD1 (5 bases). Per the germline V gene, CDR1 is SGHNT and CDR2 is YYREEE (reference sequence). V lost 2 bases and J lost 3, with 8 bases in between. The CDR3 covers 13 residues. CDR3 sequence: CASSFGGYTEAFF. In nucleotides, the CDR3 is TGTGCCAGCAGCTTCGGGGGGTACACTGAAGCTTTCTTT.

The J gene is TRBJ2-7, the V gene TRBV7-9; D unclear. Germline V CDR1 and CDR2: SEHNR, FQNEAQ (reference sequence). Trimming left V 5 bases short and J 7 bases short, with 6 bases between. CDR3 length equals 10 residues. The CDR3 nucleotides are TGTGCCAGCAGCCACACAGAGCAGTACTTC. Its protein is CASSHTEQYF. The full variable domain, rest sourced from reference TRBV7-9 and TRBJ2-7, is DTGVSQNPRHKITKRGQNVTFRCDPISEHNRLYWYRQTLGQGPEFLTYFQNEAQLEKSRLLSDRFSAERPKGSFSTLEIQRTEQGDSAMYLCASSHTEQYFGPGTRLTVT.

The chain links TRBV9 to TRBJ1-6, with D perhaps matching TRBD1 (5 bases). Germline V gene data show CDR1 as SGDLS and CDR2 as YYNGEE. The CDR3 extends over 14 amino acids. V lost 4 bases and J 8 bases, leaving 13 bases between the germline ends. CDR3 coding DNA: TGTGCCAGCAGCCCGGCAGGGACTTATTCACCCCTCCACTTT. Its translation: CASSPAGTYSPLHF. The full variable domain, in which reference TRBV9 and TRBJ1-6 provide the parts outside the CDR3, is DSGVTQTPKHLITATGQRVTLRCSPRSGDLSVYWYQQSLDQGLQFLIQYYNGEERAKGNILERFSAQQFPDLHSELNLSSLELGDSALYFCASSPAGTYSPLHFGNGTRLTVT.

J is TRBJ1-4 and V is TRBV19, with no clear D. The CDR3 covers 12 residues. Germline lookup yields CDR1 LNHDA and CDR2 SQIVND (reference sequence). The V and J ends lost 11 bases and 5 bases respectively, with 12 bases between them. The CDR3 nucleotides are TGTGCCTCCGAACAGACAAATGAAAAACTGTTTTTT. Translated: CASEQTNEKLFF.

This clone was picked up one time. The chain links TRBV4-2 to TRBJ1-5, with D possibly being TRBD1 (5 bases). CDR1 is LGHNA and CDR2 is YNFKEQ in the germline V gene. V was cut by 0 bases and J by 4 bases, with 13 bases left in between. CDR3 length equals 16 residues. The CDR3 nucleotides are TGTGCCAGCAGCCAAGAAAGCAGGGAGATTAATCAGCCCCAGCATTTT. Translated: CASSQESREINQPQHF.

The rearrangement uses TRBV6-1 and TRBJ1-2, with D possibly being TRBD1 (5 bases). The V end was cut by 5 bases, the J end by 3 bases, with 16 bases between. The CDR3 has 15 amino acids. Germline V lookup: CDR1 MNHNS, CDR2 SASEGT. The CDR3 coding sequence is TGTGCCAGCAGTCAGGGAGGCAGTGGCCACTATGGCTACACCTTC. Encoded protein: CASSQGGSGHYGYTF.

The gene calls are TRBV6-5 and TRBJ1-5; 7 nucleotides agree with TRBD1. The CDR3 consists of 15 residues. CDR1 is MNHEY and CDR2 is SVGAGI in the germline V gene. V lost 6 bases to trimming and J lost 1 base; unmatched junction nucleotides: 6. The CDR3 sequence is CASSRTGGSNQPQHF. CDR3 in DNA: TGTGCCAGCAGCCGGACAGGCGGGAGCAATCAGCCCCAGCATTTT.

The J gene is TRBJ2-3, the V gene TRBV30; maybe TRBD1 (5 bases). Trimming left V 0 bases short and J 6 bases short, with 10 bases between. The CDR3 is made up of 13 amino acids. Germline V gene lookup returns CDR1 GTSNPN and CDR2 SVGIG (reference sequence). The CDR3 DNA sequence: TGTGCCTGGAGTGTCCAGGGTAGCGATACGCAGTATTTT. Translation: CAWSVQGSDTQYF.

V usage is TRBV27 and J usage is TRBJ2-7; D not resolved. Germline V gives CDR1 MNHEY, CDR2 SMNVEV (reference sequence). Trimming pared 10 bases from V and 3 bases from J, leaving 10 bases between. The CDR3 is 11 amino acids. CDR3 coding DNA: TGTGCCACCTTGCACCTCTACGAGCAGTACTTC. Its translation: CATLHLYEQYF.

The gene calls are TRBV5-6 and TRBJ1-4; unclear D gene. The CDR3 totals 18 residues. The germline V gene has CDR1 SGHDT and CDR2 YYEEEE. V dropped 1 base and J dropped 6 bases, with 22 bases sitting between them. Written as DNA, the CDR3 is TGTGCCAGCAGCTTGTTGCCTGTCATTGGGAAGCCGGATGAAAAACTGTTTTTT. Residues: CASSLLPVIGKPDEKLFF.

V gene TRBV5-1 combines with J gene TRBJ2-3, with 15 bases identical to TRBD2. Trimming at V came to 7 bases and at J to 0 bases, leaving 12 bases not matched to a gene. Germline loops: CDR1 SGHRS, CDR2 YFSETQ. CDR3 length equals 19 residues. Here the CDR3 reads CASASGLAGGTPSTDTQYF. CDR3 nucleotides: TGCGCCAGCGCCTCGGGACTAGCGGGGGGTACTCCTAGCACAGATACGCAGTATTTT.

The chain is built from TRBV2 and TRBJ1-2, with 8 positions matching TRBD1. CDR1 is SNHLY and CDR2 is FYNNEI in the germline V gene. The CDR3 is 12 amino acids. Trimming took 6 bases from V and 8 from J; bases not matched to a gene: 5. The CDR3 protein is CASRMTGVGYTF. DNA of the CDR3: TGTGCCAGCAGAATGACAGGGGTCGGCTACACCTTC.

The V gene is TRBV5-4, the J gene TRBJ2-3; 8 nucleotides line up with TRBD1. CDR1 and CDR2 (germline): SGHNT, YYREEE (reference sequence). V lost 4 bases, J lost 4 bases, and 5 bases stayed unmatched. The CDR3 is made up of 14 amino acids. The CDR3 spells CASSPQGAADTQYF. The CDR3 nucleotides read TGTGCCAGCAGCCCGCAGGGGGCGGCAGATACGCAGTATTTT.

This clone was detected a few times. The chain is built from TRBV6-1 and TRBJ1-2, with D hard to call. The CDR3 length is 14 residues. V was cut by 1 base and J by 4 bases, with 10 bases left in between. CDR1 MNHNS and CDR2 SASEGT come from the germline V gene. The CDR3 reads CASSEGDTRYGYTF. As DNA, the CDR3 is TGTGCCAGCAGTGAAGGAGACACGCGCTATGGCTACACCTTC.

CDR3 nucleotide sequence: TGTGCCAGCAGTTTGGCTAGCGGAACCGAGCAGTACTTC. Its protein product is CASSLASGTEQYF. The V call is TRBV27, the J call TRBJ2-7; 7 bases map to TRBD2. In germline, CDR1 is MNHEY, CDR2 SMNVEV (reference sequence). The V segment lost 3 bases and the J segment 6 bases; nucleotides outside the gene matches: 5. This CDR3 region has 13 residues.

This clone appeared once. The chain links TRBV21-1 to TRBJ1-1. TRBV21-1 is designated a pseudogene. The CDR3 is 17 residues long. CDR3 loop: CASSRFLATTIRTEAFF. CDR3 nucleotides: TGTGCCAGCAGCAGGTTTTTAGCTACCACAATTCGCACTGAAGCTTTCTTT.

V and J are TRBV7-3 and TRBJ1-2; possible D gene TRBD1, 6 bases. CDR1 is SGHTA, CDR2 FQGTGA, per germline. This CDR3 contains 15 residues. Trimming stripped 2 bases from V and 4 bases from J, with 14 bases between. The CDR3: CASSLPGQRRYGYTF. In nucleotides, the CDR3 is TGTGCCAGCAGCTTACCCGGACAGCGGCGCTATGGCTACACCTTC.